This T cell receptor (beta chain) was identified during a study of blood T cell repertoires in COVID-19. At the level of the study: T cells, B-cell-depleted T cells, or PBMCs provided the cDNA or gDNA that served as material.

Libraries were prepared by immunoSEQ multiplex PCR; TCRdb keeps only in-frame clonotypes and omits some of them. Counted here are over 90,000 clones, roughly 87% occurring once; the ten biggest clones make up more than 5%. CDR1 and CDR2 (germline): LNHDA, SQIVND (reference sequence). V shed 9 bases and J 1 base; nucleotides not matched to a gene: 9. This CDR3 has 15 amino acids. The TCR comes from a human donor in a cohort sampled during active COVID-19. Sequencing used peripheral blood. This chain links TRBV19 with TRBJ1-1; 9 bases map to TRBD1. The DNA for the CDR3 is TGTGCCAGCGTACCTCCGGGACAGGGGAACACTGAAGCTTTCTTT. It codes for CASVPPGQGNTEAFF. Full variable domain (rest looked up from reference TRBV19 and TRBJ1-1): DGGITQSPKYLFRKEGQNVTLSCEQNLNHDAMYWYRQDPGQGLRLIYYSQIVNDFQKGDIAEGYSVSREKKESFPLTVTSAQKNPTAFYLCASVPPGQGNTEAFFGQGTRLTVV.